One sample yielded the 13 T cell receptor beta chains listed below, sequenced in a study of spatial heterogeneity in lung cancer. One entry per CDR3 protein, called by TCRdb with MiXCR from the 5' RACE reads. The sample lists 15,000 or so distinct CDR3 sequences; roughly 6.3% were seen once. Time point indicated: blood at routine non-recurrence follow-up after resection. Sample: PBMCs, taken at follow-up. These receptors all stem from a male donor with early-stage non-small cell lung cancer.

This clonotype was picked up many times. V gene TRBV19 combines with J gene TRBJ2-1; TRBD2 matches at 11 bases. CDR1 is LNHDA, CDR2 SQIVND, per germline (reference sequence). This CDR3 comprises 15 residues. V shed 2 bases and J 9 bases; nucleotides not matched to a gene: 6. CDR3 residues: CASSILAGGVGEQFF. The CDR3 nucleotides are TGTGCCAGTAGTATACTAGCGGGAGGTGTAGGTGAGCAGTTCTTC.

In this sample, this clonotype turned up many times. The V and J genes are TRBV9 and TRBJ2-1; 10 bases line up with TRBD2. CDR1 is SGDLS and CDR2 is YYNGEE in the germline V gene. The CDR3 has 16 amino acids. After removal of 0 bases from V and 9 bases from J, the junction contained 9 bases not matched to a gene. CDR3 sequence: CASSVDRTSGSGEQFF. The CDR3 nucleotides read TGTGCCAGCAGCGTAGATAGGACTAGCGGATCGGGTGAGCAGTTCTTC.

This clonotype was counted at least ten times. The CDR3 reads CATSDGTSGRRGNEQFF. The CDR3 coding sequence is TGTGCCACCAGTGACGGGACTAGCGGGAGGAGGGGCAATGAGCAGTTCTTC. V gene TRBV24-1 combines with J gene TRBJ2-1; TRBD2 aligns across 15 bases. This CDR3 contains 17 residues. V trimming: 4 bases; J trimming: 6 bases; junction bases outside the gene matches: 6. The germline V gene encodes CDR1 KGHDR and CDR2 SFDVKD.

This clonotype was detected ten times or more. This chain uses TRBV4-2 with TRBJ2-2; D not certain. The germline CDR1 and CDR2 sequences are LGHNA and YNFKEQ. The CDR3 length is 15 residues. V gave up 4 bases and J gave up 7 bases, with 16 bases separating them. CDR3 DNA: TGTGCCAGCAGCCGATACCCTGAGTTAGGCGGGGAGCTGTTTTTT. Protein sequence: CASSRYPELGGELFF.

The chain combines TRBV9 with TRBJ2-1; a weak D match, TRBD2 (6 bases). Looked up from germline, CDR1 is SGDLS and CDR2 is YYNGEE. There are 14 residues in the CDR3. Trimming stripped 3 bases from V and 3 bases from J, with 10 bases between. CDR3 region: CASSAQTSYNEQFF. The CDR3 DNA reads TGTGCCAGCAGCGCCCAGACTAGCTACAATGAGCAGTTCTTC.

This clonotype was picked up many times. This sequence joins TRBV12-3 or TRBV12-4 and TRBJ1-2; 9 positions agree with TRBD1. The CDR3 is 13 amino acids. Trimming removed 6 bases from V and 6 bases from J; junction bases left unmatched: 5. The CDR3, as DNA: TGTGCCAGCAGCTCCACAGGGGGCGATGGCTACACCTTC. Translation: CASSSTGGDGYTF.

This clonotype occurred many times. The DNA of the CDR3 is TGCGCCAGCAGCTCGAGAACCGGGACAGAGCCGACTGAAGCTTTCTTT. As protein: CASSSRTGTEPTEAFF. This chain links TRBV5-1 with TRBJ1-1; the match to TRBD1 covers 7 bases. Trimming took 3 bases from V and 5 from J; bases not matched to a gene: 13. This CDR3 contains 16 residues. Germline CDR1 SGHRS, CDR2 YFSETQ.

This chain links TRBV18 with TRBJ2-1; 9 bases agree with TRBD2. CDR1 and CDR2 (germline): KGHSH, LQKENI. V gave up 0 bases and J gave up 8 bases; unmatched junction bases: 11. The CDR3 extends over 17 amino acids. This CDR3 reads CASSPPRLAGAFHEQFF. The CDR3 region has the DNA TGTGCCAGCTCACCACCCAGATTAGCGGGAGCTTTCCATGAGCAGTTCTTC.

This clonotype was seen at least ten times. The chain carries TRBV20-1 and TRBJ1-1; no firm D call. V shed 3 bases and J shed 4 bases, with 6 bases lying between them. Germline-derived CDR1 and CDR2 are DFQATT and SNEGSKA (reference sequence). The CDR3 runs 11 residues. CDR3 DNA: TGCAGTGCTAGTAACCCCACTGAAGCTTTCTTT. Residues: CSASNPTEAFF.

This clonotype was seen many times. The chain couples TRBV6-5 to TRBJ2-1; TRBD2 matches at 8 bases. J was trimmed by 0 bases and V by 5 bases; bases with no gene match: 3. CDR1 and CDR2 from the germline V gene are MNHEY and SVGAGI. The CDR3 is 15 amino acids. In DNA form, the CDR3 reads TGTGCCAGCAGTGATAGCGGGAACTCCTACAATGAGCAGTTCTTC. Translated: CASSDSGNSYNEQFF.

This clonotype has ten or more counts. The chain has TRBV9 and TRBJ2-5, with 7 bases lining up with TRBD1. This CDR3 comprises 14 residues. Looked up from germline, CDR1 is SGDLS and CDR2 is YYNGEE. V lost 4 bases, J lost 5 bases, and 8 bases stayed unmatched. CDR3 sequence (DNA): TGTGCCAGCAGCCGCGGACAGGAGTTGGAGACCCAGTACTTC. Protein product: CASSRGQELETQYF.

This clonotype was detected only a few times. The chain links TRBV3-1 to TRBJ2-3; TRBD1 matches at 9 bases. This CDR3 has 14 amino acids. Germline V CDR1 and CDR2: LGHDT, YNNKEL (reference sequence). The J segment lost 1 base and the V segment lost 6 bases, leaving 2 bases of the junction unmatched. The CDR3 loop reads CASRRDRGTDTQYF. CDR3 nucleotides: TGTGCCAGCAGGAGGGACAGGGGCACAGATACGCAGTATTTT.

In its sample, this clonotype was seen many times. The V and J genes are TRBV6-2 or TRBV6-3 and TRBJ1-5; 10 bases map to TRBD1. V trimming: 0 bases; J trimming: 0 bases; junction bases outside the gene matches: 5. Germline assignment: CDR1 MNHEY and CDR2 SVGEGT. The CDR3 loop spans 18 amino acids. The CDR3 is CASSYSGTGVGSNQPQHF. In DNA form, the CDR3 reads TGTGCCAGCAGTTACTCCGGGACAGGGGTTGGTAGCAATCAGCCCCAGCATTTT.